Below, one T cell receptor (beta chain) is given with its context. The target antigen is unknown. This entry is derived from a study of blood T cells in healthy people across ages. Study-wide points: Because donor CMV status was unknown, expanded clonotype changes were possibly confounded. Age brought a roughly linear fall in TCR beta diversity measured per million T cells.

The CDR3 covers 15 residues. Germline V lookup: CDR1 DFQATT, CDR2 SNEGSKA (reference sequence). V shed 1 base and J shed 5 bases, with 17 bases lying between them. Using a J-beta primer mix together with a sample-barcoded 5' primer, a second PCR was run for roughly 6 to 11 cycles. TCRdb processed the 5' RACE reads anew with MiXCR; each CDR3 protein has one entry. The profile shows 750,000 to 950,000 distinct CDR3 sequences, about 28% of them singletons. The same data also contributed to another study, on T cells of mothers and their children.

The TCR was taken from a woman aged 40 to 50 in good health. The sample taken for sequencing was blood. J is TRBJ2-5 and V is TRBV20-1; D is ambiguous. The CDR3 nucleotides read TGCAGTGCTAGAGCAAGTCGGCAGATCGTGGAGACCCAGTACTTC. Translation gives CSARASRQIVETQYF.